This TCR beta chain appears in the sequencing data of a study of cytomegalovirus exposure and HLA in healthy donors. Study-wide background: In a later analysis, it was reported that the roughly 120 validation repertoires had been produced on the same platform as the 666 repertoires belonging to the first cohort. Notes on the study in general: Listed as cytomegalovirus-associated were 150 to 200 TCR beta chains.

The V gene's germline CDR1 is MNHEY and CDR2 SVGAGI. The CDR3 is 13 amino acids. After removal of 8 bases from V and 5 bases from J, the junction contained 8 bases not matched to a gene. The assay was immunoSEQ multiplex PCR, and TCRdb's table has in-frame clones only and misses some. The table lists over 85,000 clones, more than 70% of them singletons, with 1.9% in the top ten. This clone was detected once. Its antigen remains unknown. This TCR derives from a woman between 18 and 30 years old in good health and CMV-seronegative. Sequencing was done on a sample of PBMCs. This chain joins TRBV6-5 and TRBJ1-1; 7 positions agree with TRBD1. In DNA form, the CDR3 reads TGTGCCAGCGCCTACAGGGGAGAGACTGAAGCTTTCTTT. It is translated as CASAYRGETEAFF.